The sequence of this T cell receptor (beta chain) was determined in a study of identical twins. The CDR3 has 13 residues. The V and J ends lost 3 bases and 0 bases respectively, with 4 bases between them. From germline, CDR1 is MGHRA and CDR2 YSYEKL. In TCRdb, the 5' RACE reads were re-called with MiXCR into one record per CDR3 protein. The profile shows fewer than 550,000 distinct CDR3 sequences, 13% to 15% of them singletons. This clonotype was observed a handful of times. These data also featured in a second study, about yellow fever vaccine responses in identical twins.

The receptor comes from a woman aged 18-29 years in good health. This sequence joins TRBV4-1 and TRBJ2-3; the D is unclear. The source material was CD4+ T cells sorted from blood. CDR3 nucleotide sequence: TGCGCCAGCAGCCATACTAGCACAGATACGCAGTATTTT. Protein product: CASSHTSTDTQYF.